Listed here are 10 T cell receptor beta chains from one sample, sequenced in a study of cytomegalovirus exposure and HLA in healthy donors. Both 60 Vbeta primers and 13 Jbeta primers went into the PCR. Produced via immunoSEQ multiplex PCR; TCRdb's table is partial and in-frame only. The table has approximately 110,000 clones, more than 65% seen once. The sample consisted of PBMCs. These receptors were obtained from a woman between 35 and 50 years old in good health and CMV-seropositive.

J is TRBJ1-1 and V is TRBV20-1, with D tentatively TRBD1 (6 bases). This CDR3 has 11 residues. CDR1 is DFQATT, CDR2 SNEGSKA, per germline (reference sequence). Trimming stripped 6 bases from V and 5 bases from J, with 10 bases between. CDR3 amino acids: CSAGGRTEAFF. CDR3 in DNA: TGCAGTGCAGGGGGAAGGACTGAAGCTTTCTTT.

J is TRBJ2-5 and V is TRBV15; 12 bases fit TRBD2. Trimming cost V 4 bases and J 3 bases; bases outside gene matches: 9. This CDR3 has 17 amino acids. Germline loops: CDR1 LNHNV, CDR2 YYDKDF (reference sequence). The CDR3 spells CATSTGLAGNSEETQYF. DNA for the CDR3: TGTGCCACCAGCACCGGACTAGCGGGAAACTCCGAAGAGACCCAGTACTTC.

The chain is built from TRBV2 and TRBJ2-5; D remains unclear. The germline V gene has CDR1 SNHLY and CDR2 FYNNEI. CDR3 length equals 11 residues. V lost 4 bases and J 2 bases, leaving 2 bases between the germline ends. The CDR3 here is CASSVQETQYF. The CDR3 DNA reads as TGTGCCAGCAGTGTACAAGAGACCCAGTACTTC.

DNA for the CDR3: TGTGCCAGCAGTTGGGTCCACAGGGGGCTCTACAATGAGCAGTTCTTC. Translation: CASSWVHRGLYNEQFF. The J gene is TRBJ2-1, the V gene TRBV6-5, with TRBD1 identical over 9 bases. Germline V gene data show CDR1 as MNHEY and CDR2 as SVGAGI. The CDR3 totals 16 residues. J gave up 3 bases and V 4 bases, and 7 bases lay outside the gene matches.

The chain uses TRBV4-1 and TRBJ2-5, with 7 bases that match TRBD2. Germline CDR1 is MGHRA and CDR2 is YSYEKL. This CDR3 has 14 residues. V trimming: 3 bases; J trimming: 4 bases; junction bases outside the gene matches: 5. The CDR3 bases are TGCGCCAGCAGCCAGCGGGAGCGGGGAGAGACCCAGTACTTC. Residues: CASSQRERGETQYF.

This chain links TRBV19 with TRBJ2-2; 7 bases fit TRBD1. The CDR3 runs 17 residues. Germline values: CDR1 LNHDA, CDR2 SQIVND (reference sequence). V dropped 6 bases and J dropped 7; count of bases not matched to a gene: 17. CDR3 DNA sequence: TGTGCCAGTAGCCGAAACAGGGGAGAGGGGGTGATCGGGGAGCTGTTTTTT. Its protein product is CASSRNRGEGVIGELFF.

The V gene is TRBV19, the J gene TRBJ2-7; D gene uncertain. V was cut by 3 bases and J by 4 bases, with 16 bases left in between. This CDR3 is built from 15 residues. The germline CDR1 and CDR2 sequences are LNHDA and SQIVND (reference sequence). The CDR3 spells CASSIGGDPLYEQYF. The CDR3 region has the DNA TGTGCCAGTAGTATCGGCGGAGATCCCCTTTACGAGCAGTACTTC.

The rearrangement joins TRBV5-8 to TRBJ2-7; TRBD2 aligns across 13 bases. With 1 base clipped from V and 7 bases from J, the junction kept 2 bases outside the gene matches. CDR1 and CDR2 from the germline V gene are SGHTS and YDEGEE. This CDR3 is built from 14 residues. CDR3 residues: CASSLLTSGREQYF. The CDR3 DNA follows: TGTGCCAGCAGCTTGTTGACTAGCGGGAGGGAGCAGTACTTC.

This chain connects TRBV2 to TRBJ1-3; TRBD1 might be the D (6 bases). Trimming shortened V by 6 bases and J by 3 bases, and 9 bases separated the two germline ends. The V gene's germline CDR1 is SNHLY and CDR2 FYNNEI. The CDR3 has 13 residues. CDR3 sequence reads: CASRDRSGNTIYF. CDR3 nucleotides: TGTGCCAGCAGGGACAGAAGTGGAAACACCATATATTTT.

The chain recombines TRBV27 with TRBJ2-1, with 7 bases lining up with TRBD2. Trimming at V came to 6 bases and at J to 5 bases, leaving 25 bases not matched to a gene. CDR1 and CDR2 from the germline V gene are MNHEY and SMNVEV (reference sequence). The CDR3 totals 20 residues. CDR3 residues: CASRGDRGRRGSGDDNEQFF. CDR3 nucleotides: TGTGCCAGCAGGGGGGACCGCGGCCGTCGGGGAAGCGGGGATGACAATGAGCAGTTCTTC.